This TCR beta chain was recorded in a study of T cells in women clearing cervical HPV infection. Only in-frame clones appear in the TCRdb table, and some are missing; sequencing was by immunoSEQ multiplex PCR. This sample contains about 31,000 clones. The CDR3 sequence is 14 residues long. Germline V CDR1 and CDR2: SEHNR, FQNEAQ (reference sequence). With respect to this clone: No antigen is known for it. The read halts 3 residues ahead of the CDR3 end, with the missing end drawn from the germline J gene.

Whole-study results and caveats: A classifier using richness and V gene abundances reached an AUC of around 0.81.

Material for sequencing was blood buffy coat. This receptor was taken from a woman aged 18 to 75 with a cervical HPV16 infection that either progressed to CIN3+ or cleared (not recorded which). J is TRBJ2-4 and V is TRBV7-9; D is possibly TRBD2 (6 bases). CDR3 protein: CASSLTEGGDGQYF. The covered CDR3 bases are TGTGCCAGCAGCTTGACCGAGGGCGGGGATGGT.